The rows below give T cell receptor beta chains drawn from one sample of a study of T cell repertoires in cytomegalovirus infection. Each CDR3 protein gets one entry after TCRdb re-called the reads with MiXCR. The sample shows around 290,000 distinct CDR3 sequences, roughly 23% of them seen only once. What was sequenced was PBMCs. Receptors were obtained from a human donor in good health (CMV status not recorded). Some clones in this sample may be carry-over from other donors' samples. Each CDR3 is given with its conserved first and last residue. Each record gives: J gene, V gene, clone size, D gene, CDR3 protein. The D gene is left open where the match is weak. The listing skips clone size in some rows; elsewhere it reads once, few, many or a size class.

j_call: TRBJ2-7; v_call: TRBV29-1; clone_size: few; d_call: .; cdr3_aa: CSVEVISYEQYF
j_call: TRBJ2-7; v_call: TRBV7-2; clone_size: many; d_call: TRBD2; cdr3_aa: CASSLTASGSYEQYF
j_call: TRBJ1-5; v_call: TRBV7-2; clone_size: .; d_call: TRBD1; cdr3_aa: CASSLQGGGNQPQHF
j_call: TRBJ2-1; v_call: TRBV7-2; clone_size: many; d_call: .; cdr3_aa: CASSLARDSYNEQFF
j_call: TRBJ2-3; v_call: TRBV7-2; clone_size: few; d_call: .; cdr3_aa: CASRITGTQYF
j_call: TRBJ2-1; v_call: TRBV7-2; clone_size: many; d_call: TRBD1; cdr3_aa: CASSVRGQGAREQFF
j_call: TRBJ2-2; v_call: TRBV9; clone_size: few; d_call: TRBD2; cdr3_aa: CASSVPAGGRTGELFF
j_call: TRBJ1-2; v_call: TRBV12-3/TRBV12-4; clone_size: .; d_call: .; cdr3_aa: CASSFQDNYGYTF
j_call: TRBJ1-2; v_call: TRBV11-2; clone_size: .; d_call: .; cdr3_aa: CASSLASSGGYGYTF
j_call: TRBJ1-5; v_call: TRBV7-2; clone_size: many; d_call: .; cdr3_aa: CASNSLGGPQHF
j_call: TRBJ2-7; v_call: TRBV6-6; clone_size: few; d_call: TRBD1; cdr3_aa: CASRGQGAYEQYF
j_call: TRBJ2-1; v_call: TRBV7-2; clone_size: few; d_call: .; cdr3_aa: CASRAIYNEQFF
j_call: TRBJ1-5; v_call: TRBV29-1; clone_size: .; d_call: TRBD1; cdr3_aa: CSVGGTDNQPQHF
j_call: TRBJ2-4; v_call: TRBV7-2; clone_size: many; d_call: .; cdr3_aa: CASSLYGGAGIQYF
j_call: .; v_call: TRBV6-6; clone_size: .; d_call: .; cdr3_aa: CASRTGGNQPQYF
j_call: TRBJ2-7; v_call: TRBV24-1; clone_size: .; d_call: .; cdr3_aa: CATRATVTYEQYF
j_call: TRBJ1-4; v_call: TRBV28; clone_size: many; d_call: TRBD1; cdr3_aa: CASNRGREKLFF
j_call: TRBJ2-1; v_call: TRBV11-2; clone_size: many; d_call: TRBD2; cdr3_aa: CASRIGAGGPNEQFF
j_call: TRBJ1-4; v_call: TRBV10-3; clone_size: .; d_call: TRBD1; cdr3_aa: CASSERGREKQFF
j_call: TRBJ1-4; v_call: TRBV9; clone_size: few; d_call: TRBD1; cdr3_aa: CASSEGTGTTNEKLFF
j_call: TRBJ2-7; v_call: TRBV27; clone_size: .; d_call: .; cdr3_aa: CASSLSGIGPFEQYF
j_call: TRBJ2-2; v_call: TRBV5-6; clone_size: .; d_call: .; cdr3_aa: CASSVMGQGTNTGELFF
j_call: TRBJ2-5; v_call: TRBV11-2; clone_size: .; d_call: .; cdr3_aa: CASSKQDFQETQYF
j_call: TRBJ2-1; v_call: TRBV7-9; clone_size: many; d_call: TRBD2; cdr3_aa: CASSPPGGSNEQFF
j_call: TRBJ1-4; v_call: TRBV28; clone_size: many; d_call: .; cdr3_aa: CASSPPGTTNEKLFF
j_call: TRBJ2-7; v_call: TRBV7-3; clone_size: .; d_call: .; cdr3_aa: CASSRGQGKYEQYF
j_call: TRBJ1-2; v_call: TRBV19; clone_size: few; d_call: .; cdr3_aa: CASSSGRGKRRVTF
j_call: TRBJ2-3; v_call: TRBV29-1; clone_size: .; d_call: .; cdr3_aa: CSVMSGPDTQYF
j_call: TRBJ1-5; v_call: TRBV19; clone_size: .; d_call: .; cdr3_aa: CAVGQNQPQHF
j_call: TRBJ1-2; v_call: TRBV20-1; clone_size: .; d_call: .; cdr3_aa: CSARDTSDYTF
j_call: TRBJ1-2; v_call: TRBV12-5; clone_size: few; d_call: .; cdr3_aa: CASGLRGRVYLGYGYTF
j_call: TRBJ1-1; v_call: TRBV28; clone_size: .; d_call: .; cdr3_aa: CASINPTEAFF
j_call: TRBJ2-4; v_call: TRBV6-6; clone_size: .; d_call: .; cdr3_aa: CASSLHSGGTDKNIQYF
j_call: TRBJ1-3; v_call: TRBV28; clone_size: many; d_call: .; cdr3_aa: CASSRFELAGNTIYF
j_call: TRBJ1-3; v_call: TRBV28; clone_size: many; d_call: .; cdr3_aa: CAARLGGYSGNTIYF
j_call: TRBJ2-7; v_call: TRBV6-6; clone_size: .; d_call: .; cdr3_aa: CASSYRSRGSGEQYF
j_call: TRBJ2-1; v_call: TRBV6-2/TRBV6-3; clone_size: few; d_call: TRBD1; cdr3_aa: CASSYGQGSDEQFF
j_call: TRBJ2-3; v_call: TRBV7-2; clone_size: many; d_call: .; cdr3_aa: CASSWDLPSDTQYF
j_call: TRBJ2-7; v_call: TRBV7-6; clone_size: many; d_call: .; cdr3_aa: CASSLGQFYEQYF
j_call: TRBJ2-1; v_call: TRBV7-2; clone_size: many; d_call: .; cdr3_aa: CASSGFETYNEQFF
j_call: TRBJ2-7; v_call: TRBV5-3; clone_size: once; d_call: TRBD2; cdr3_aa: CASSPVGGGGGEQYF
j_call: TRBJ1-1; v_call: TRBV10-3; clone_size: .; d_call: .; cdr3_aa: CAISPATNTEAFF
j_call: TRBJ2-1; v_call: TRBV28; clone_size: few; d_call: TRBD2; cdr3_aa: CASSLVVLAELNSYNEQFF
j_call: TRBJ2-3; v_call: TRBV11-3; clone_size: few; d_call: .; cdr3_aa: CASGNGGSTDTQYF
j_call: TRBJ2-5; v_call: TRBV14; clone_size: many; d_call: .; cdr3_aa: CASSQDWETQYF
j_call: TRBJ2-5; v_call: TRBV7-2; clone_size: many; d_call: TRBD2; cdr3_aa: CASSLNAGGGETQYF
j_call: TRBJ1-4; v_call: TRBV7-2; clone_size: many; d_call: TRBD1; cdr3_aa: CASGRDRVDEKLFF
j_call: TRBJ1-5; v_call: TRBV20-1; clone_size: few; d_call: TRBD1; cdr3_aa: CSARDRKLPGQGDQPQHF
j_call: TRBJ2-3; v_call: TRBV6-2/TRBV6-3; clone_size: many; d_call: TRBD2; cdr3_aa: CASRTRSGTSGADTQYF
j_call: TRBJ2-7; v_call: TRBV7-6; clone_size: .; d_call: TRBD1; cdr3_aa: CASSSLIDRGGYEQYF
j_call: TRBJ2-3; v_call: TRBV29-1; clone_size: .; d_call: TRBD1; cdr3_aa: CSTHRGRTDTQYF
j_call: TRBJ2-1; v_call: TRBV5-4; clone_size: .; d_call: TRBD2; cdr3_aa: CASSSSSGSLTRSYNEQFF
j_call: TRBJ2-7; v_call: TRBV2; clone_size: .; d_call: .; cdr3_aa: CASRNDRSSYEQYF
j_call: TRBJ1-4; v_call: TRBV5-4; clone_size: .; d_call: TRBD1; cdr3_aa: CASSSWGQSNEKLFF
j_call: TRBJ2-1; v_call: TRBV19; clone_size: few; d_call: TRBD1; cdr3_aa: CASSISGTGIYNEQFF
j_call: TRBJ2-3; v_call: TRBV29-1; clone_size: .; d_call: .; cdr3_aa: CSAWTLRTDTQYF
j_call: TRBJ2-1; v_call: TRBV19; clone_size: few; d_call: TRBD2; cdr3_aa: CASSTSRSGGAWQFF
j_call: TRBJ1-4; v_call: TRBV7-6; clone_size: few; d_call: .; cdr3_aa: CASSLGIQGTEKLFF
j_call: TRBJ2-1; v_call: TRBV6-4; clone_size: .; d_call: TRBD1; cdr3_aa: CASSLRGTGIDEQFF